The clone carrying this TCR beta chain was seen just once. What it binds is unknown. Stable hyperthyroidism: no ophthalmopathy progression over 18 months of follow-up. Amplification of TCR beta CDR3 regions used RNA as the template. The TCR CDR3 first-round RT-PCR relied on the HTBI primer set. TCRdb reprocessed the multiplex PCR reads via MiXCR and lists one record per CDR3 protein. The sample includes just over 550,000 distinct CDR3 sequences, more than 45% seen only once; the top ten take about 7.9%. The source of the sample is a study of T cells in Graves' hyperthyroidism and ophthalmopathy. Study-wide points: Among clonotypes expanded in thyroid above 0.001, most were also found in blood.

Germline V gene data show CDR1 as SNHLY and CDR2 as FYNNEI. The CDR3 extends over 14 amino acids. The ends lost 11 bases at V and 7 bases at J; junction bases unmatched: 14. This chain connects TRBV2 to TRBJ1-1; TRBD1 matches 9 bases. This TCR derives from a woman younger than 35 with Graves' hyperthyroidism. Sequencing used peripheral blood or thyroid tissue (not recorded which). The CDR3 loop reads CAWERGQGGGEAFF. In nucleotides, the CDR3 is TGTGCCTGGGAAAGGGGACAGGGTGGCGGTGAAGCTTTCTTT.